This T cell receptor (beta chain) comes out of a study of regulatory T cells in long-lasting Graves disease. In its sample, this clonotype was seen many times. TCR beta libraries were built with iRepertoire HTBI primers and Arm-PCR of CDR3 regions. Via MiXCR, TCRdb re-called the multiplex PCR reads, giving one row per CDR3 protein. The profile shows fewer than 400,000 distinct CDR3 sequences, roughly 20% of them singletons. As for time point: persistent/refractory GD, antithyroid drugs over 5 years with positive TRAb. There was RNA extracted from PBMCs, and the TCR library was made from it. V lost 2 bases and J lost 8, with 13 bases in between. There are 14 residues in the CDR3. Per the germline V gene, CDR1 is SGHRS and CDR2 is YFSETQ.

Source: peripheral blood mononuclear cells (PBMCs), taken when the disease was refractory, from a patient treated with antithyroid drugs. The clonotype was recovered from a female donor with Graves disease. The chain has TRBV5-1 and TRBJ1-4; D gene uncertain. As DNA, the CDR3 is TGCGCCAGCAGCTTTGACCCGGGAGGCGAAAAACTGTTTTTT. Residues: CASSFDPGGEKLFF.